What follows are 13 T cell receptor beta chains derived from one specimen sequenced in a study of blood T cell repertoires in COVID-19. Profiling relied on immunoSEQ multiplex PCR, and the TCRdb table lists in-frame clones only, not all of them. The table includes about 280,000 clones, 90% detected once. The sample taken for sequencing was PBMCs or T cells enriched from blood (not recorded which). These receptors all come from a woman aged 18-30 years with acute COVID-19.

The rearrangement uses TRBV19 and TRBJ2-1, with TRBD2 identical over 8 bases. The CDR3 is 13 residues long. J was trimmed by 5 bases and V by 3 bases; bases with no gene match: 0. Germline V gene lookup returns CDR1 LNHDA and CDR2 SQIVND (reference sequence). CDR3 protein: CASSMGLDNEQFF. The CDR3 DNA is TGTGCCAGTAGTATGGGACTAGACAATGAGCAGTTCTTC.

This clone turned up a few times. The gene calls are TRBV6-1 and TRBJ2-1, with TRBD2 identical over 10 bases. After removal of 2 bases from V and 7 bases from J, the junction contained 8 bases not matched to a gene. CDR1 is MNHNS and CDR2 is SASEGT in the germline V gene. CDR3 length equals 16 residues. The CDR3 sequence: CASSEWGLATQNEQFF. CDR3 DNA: TGTGCCAGCAGTGAATGGGGACTAGCGACTCAGAATGAGCAGTTCTTC.

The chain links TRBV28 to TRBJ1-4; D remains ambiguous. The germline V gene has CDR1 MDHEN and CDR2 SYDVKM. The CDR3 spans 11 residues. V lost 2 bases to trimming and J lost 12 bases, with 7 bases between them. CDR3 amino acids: CASSLSRELFF. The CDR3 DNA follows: TGTGCCAGCAGTTTAAGCCGGGAACTGTTTTTT.

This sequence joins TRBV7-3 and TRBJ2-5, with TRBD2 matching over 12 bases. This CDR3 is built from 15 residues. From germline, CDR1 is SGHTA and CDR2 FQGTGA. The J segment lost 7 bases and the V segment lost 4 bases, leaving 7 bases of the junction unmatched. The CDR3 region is CASSSTSGSGVTQYF. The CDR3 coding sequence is TGTGCCAGCAGCTCGACTAGCGGGAGTGGTGTGACCCAGTACTTC.

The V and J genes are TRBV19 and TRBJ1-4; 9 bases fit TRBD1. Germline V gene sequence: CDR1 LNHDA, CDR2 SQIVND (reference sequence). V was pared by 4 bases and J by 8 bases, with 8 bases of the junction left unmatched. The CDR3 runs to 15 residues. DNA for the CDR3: TGTGCCAGTAGTACACCGGGACAGGGTCACGAAAAACTGTTTTTT. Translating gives CASSTPGQGHEKLFF.

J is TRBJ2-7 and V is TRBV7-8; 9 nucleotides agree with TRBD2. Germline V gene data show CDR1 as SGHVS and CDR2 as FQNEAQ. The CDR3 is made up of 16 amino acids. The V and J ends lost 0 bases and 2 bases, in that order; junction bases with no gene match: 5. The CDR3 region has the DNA TGTGCCAGCAGCTTAGCCCTTCTAGCGGGGCCCTACGAGCAGTACTTC. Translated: CASSLALLAGPYEQYF. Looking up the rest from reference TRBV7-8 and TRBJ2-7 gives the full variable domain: GAGVSQSPRYKVAKRGQDVALRCDPISGHVSLFWYQQALGQGPEFLTYFQNEAQLDKSGLPSDRFFAERPEGSVSTLKIQRTQQEDSAVYLCASSLALLAGPYEQYFGPGTRLTVT.

The CDR3 sequence: CASSPRGGQTSYEQYF. CDR3 DNA: TGTGCCAGCAGCCCGCGTGGGGGCCAGACTTCCTACGAGCAGTACTTC. This chain uses TRBV7-8 with TRBJ2-7; the D gene is possibly TRBD1 (6 bases). This CDR3 region has 16 residues. V lost 5 bases and J lost 1, with 18 bases in between. Per germline, CDR1 SGHVS and CDR2 FQNEAQ.

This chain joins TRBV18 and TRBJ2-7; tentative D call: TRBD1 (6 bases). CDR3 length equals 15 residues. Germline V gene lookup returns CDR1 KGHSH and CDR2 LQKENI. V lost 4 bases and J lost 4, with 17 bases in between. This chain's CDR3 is CASSLTRTVSYEQYF. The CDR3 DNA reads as TGTGCCAGCTCACTCACCAGGACAGTTTCTTACGAGCAGTACTTC.

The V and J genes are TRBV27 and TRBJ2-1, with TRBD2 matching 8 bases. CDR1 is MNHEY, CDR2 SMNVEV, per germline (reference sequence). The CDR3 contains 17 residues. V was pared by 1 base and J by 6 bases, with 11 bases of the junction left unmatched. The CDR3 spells CASSLWPGGVAVNEQFF. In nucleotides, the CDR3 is TGTGCCAGCAGTTTATGGCCGGGAGGGGTAGCGGTCAATGAGCAGTTCTTC.

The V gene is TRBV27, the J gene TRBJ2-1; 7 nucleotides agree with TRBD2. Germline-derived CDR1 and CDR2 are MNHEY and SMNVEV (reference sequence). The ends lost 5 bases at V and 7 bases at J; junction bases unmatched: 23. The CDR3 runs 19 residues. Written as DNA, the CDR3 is TGTGCCAGCAGTATACAGGTTGGGTTTGCGGGAGTGCCTGGGAATGAGCAGTTCTTC. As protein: CASSIQVGFAGVPGNEQFF.

The CDR3 DNA reads TGCGCCAGCAGCCAAGTTAGAGGGCGGGAGGGCTTGCATGAGCAGTTCTTC. Its protein product is CASSQVRGREGLHEQFF. The chain links TRBV4-1 to TRBJ2-1, with 9 bases lining up with TRBD2. The CDR3 loop spans 17 amino acids. Germline V gene sequence: CDR1 MGHRA, CDR2 YSYEKL. The trim removed 1 base at V and 8 bases at J, leaving 12 bases unmatched.

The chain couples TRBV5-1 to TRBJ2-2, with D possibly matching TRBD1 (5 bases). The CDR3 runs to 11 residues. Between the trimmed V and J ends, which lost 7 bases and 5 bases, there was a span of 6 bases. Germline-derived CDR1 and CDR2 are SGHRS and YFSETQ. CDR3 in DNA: TGCGCCAGCCGACAGACCGGGGAGCTGTTTTTT. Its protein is CASRQTGELFF. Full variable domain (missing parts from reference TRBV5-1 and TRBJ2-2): KAGVTQTPRYLIKTRGQQVTLSCSPISGHRSVSWYQQTPGQGLQFLFEYFSETQRNKGNFPGRFSGRQFSNSRSEMNVSTLELGDSALYLCASRQTGELFFGEGSRLTVL.

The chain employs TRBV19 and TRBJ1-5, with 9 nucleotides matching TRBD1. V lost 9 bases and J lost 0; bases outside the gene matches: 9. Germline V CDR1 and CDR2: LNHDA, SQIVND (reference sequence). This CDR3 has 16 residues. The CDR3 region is CASSDRGPYSNQPQHF. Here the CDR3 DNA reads TGTGCCAGCTCGGACAGGGGCCCCTATAGCAATCAGCCCCAGCATTTT. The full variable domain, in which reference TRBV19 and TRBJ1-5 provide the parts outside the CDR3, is DGGITQSPKYLFRKEGQNVTLSCEQNLNHDAMYWYRQDPGQGLRLIYYSQIVNDFQKGDIAEGYSVSREKKESFPLTVTSAQKNPTAFYLCASSDRGPYSNQPQHFGDGTRLSIL.